A single sample gave rise to the 27 T cell receptor beta chains below, sequenced in a study of blood T cell repertoires in COVID-19. TCRdb keeps only in-frame clones here, not all; method: immunoSEQ multiplex PCR. The sample lists about 160,000 clones, roughly 85% occurring once. The sample was peripheral blood. Every receptor here comes from a human donor with acute or convalescent COVID-19. The donor label of this sample is uncertain.

The V call is TRBV7-9, the J call TRBJ1-3; TRBD1 is a possible D gene (6 bases). The CDR3 covers 16 residues. V was pared by 5 bases and J by 0 bases, with 14 bases between. Germline-derived CDR1 and CDR2 are SEHNR and FQNEAQ (reference sequence). CDR3 DNA sequence: TGTGCCAGCAGCCAAGGACAGCCTAACTCTGGAAACACCATATATTTT. This gives the protein CASSQGQPNSGNTIYF.

V and J are TRBV10-1 and TRBJ1-1; D ambiguous. Germline assignment: CDR1 WNHNN and CDR2 SYGVQD (reference sequence). Trimming pared 5 bases from V and 1 base from J, leaving 14 bases between. This CDR3 region has 15 residues. CDR3 in DNA: TGCGCCAGCAGTTCCGACGGAGGTGAGAACACTGAAGCTTTCTTT. Protein product: CASSSDGGENTEAFF.

CDR3 in amino acids: CASSFTGTRSNEQFF. The DNA for the CDR3 is TGTGCCAGCAGCTTCACCGGGACTAGGTCCAATGAGCAGTTCTTC. V usage is TRBV5-6 and J usage is TRBJ2-1; 8 bases match TRBD2. The V segment lost 2 bases and the J segment 6 bases; nucleotides outside the gene matches: 7. CDR3 size: 15 residues. Germline CDR1 and CDR2: SGHDT and YYEEEE.

The chain is built from TRBV20-1 and TRBJ2-7; possibly TRBD2 for D (5 bases). Trimming removed 4 bases from V and 5 bases from J, with 6 bases in between. The CDR3 extends over 10 amino acids. Germline V gene lookup returns CDR1 DFQATT and CDR2 SNEGSKA (reference sequence). In nucleotides, the CDR3 is TGCAGTGCTAAGAGGGACGAGCAGTACTTC. Residues: CSAKRDEQYF.

The J gene is TRBJ1-5, the V gene TRBV19; no clear D. The germline V gene encodes CDR1 LNHDA and CDR2 SQIVND (reference sequence). This CDR3 region has 16 residues. Trimming shortened V by 1 base and J by 7 bases, and 17 bases separated the two germline ends. CDR3 loop: CASSIGSGSLGQPQHF. Here the CDR3 DNA reads TGTGCCAGTAGTATAGGGTCCGGGTCGCTCGGGCAGCCCCAGCATTTT.

This clone was found a few times. This rearrangement joins TRBV4-3 to TRBJ1-4; tentatively, D is TRBD1 (5 bases). From germline, CDR1 is LGHNA and CDR2 YSLEER. With 0 bases removed from V and 6 bases from J, the gap between germline ends came to 17 bases. CDR3 length: 17 residues. The CDR3 sequence is CASSQDSGRGEDEKLFF. In nucleotides, the CDR3 is TGCGCCAGCAGCCAAGATTCGGGGCGGGGGGAGGATGAAAAACTGTTTTTT.

The rearrangement uses TRBV9 and TRBJ1-1; the match to TRBD1 covers 8 bases. V lost 4 bases to trimming and J lost 2 bases; unmatched junction nucleotides: 7. The germline gives CDR1 SGDLS, CDR2 YYNGEE. The CDR3 covers 15 residues. This CDR3 is CASSLGQELNTEAFF. CDR3 coding DNA: TGTGCCAGCAGCCTGGGACAGGAGCTTAACACTGAAGCTTTCTTT.

The chain employs TRBV27 and TRBJ1-6, with 9 positions matching TRBD1. V shed 6 bases, J shed 5 bases, and the junction held 11 bases outside the gene matches. The CDR3 is made up of 17 amino acids. Germline V gene lookup returns CDR1 MNHEY and CDR2 SMNVEV (reference sequence). The DNA for the CDR3 is TGTGCCAGCAGCTGGAATTGGGACAGGGCGAATAATTCACCCCTCCACTTT. Its protein is CASSWNWDRANNSPLHF.

The V and J genes are TRBV9 and TRBJ2-1; 8 bases agree with TRBD1. CDR3 size: 16 residues. With V trimmed by 2 bases and J by 7 bases, 11 bases remained unmatched. The germline V gene has CDR1 SGDLS and CDR2 YYNGEE. For the CDR3, the DNA is TGTGCCAGCAGCGTCGACCGGGACAGGAGTTCAAATGAGCAGTTCTTC. Translated: CASSVDRDRSSNEQFF.

CDR3 sequence: CASSESLGGNQETQYF. CDR3 coding DNA: TGTGCCAGCAGCGAGTCGCTAGGGGGCAACCAAGAGACCCAGTACTTC. This chain connects TRBV9 to TRBJ2-5; 7 bases fit TRBD1. The trim removed 3 bases at V and 0 bases at J, leaving 8 bases unmatched. In germline, CDR1 is SGDLS, CDR2 YYNGEE. This CDR3 is built from 16 residues.

To note about this clone: The same CDR3 can be traced to other DNA sequences in this sample. The genes are TRBV18 and TRBJ1-1; a possible D gene is TRBD1 (6 bases). In germline, CDR1 is KGHSH, CDR2 LQKENI. The CDR3 runs 14 residues. Trimming pared 3 bases from V and 5 bases from J, leaving 13 bases between. The DNA for the CDR3 is TGTGCCAGCTCACCCGGGGGGCGCAGAACTGAAGCTTTCTTT. This sequence encodes CASSPGGRRTEAFF. The full variable domain, in which reference TRBV18 and TRBJ1-1 provide the parts outside the CDR3, is NAGVMQNPRHLVRRRGQEARLRCSPMKGHSHVYWYRQLPEEGLKFMVYLQKENIIDESGMPKERFSAEFPKEGPSILRIQQVVRGDSAAYFCASSPGGRRTEAFFGQGTRLTVV.

The chain uses TRBV3-1 (or the pseudogene TRBV3-2) and TRBJ1-5; TRBD1 agrees at 8 bases. The CDR3 runs 15 residues. CDR1 and CDR2 from the germline V gene are LGHDT and YNNKEL (reference sequence). The J segment lost 5 bases and the V segment lost 3 bases, leaving 6 bases of the junction unmatched. CDR3 protein: CASSQRTGTDQPQHF. CDR3 DNA: TGTGCCAGCAGCCAGAGGACAGGGACGGATCAGCCCCAGCATTTT.

The chain is built from TRBV7-3 and TRBJ2-1; 8 bases map to TRBD1. The V segment lost 5 bases and the J segment 10 bases; nucleotides outside the gene matches: 10. Germline CDR1 SGHTA, CDR2 FQGTGA. The CDR3 loop spans 14 amino acids. The CDR3, as DNA: TGTGCCAGCAGCCCTGGACAGGGTACGGAAGAGCAGTTCTTC. Its translation: CASSPGQGTEEQFF.

The chain carries TRBV6-1 and TRBJ2-3; 12 bases align to TRBD1. V was clipped by 0 bases and J by 1 base; unmatched bases: 2. Germline V gene lookup returns CDR1 MNHNS and CDR2 SASEGT. This CDR3 is built from 17 residues. The CDR3 bases are TGTGCCAGCAGTGAAGCGGGGACAGGGGGCGGCACAGATACGCAGTATTTT. Amino acids: CASSEAGTGGGTDTQYF.

This clone was observed once. This rearrangement joins TRBV30 to TRBJ1-1; 9 bases match TRBD1. Germline CDR1 is GTSNPN and CDR2 is SVGIG (reference sequence). CDR3 length: 15 residues. Trimming took 1 base from V and 8 from J; bases not matched to a gene: 11. The CDR3 here is CAWSASYRGQGEAFF. The CDR3 DNA is TGTGCCTGGAGTGCCTCTTACAGGGGGCAGGGAGAAGCTTTCTTT.

The rearrangement uses TRBV4-2 and TRBJ1-3; D is undetermined. Germline assignment: CDR1 LGHNA and CDR2 YNFKEQ. Trimming removed 2 bases at V and 11 bases at J, with 22 bases between. The CDR3 sequence is 16 residues long. The CDR3 reads CASSQKSYERLLPIYF. DNA of the CDR3: TGTGCCAGCAGCCAAAAAAGTTATGAGCGACTCCTCCCCATATATTTT.

The rearrangement links TRBV30 to TRBJ1-2, with D perhaps matching TRBD1 (6 bases). Germline-derived CDR1 and CDR2 are GTSNPN and SVGIG (reference sequence). Trimming shortened V by 3 bases and J by 5 bases, and 13 bases separated the two germline ends. The CDR3 contains 13 residues. CDR3 sequence (DNA): TGTGCCTGGAGCAGGGGCACCCAATATGGCTACACCTTC. It codes for CAWSRGTQYGYTF.

The chain employs TRBV12-3 or TRBV12-4 and TRBJ2-7, with TRBD2 as a possible D gene (6 bases). The CDR3 consists of 13 residues. V was cut by 3 bases and J by 0 bases, with 6 bases left in between. CDR3 in amino acids: CASSFSGSYEQYF. In nucleotides, the CDR3 is TGTGCCAGCAGTTTTAGCGGCTCCTACGAGCAGTACTTC.

V gene TRBV19 combines with J gene TRBJ2-7, with 8 bases lining up with TRBD1. The CDR3 runs 19 residues. The V gene's germline CDR1 is LNHDA and CDR2 SQIVND (reference sequence). Germline trimming cut 2 bases from V and 1 base from J; bases unmatched to any gene: 16. CDR3 loop: CASSILRTGYSNGSYEQYF. Written as DNA, the CDR3 is TGTGCCAGTAGTATATTACGGACAGGGTATTCGAACGGGTCCTACGAGCAGTACTTC. The entire variable domain, with the rest obtained from reference TRBV19 and TRBJ2-7, is as follows: DGGITQSPKYLFRKEGQNVTLSCEQNLNHDAMYWYRQDPGQGLRLIYYSQIVNDFQKGDIAEGYSVSREKKESFPLTVTSAQKNPTAFYLCASSILRTGYSNGSYEQYFGPGTRLTVT.

This CDR3 is CASSAREQLNSGNTIYF. CDR3 DNA sequence: TGTGCCAGCAGCGCGCGGGAACAGCTTAACTCTGGAAACACCATATATTTT. The chain has TRBV9 and TRBJ1-3; D not certain. This CDR3 comprises 17 residues. The germline V and J ends were trimmed by 3 bases and 0 bases, with 16 bases remaining between them. In germline, CDR1 is SGDLS, CDR2 YYNGEE.

This chain connects TRBV6-1 to TRBJ1-6; TRBD1 agrees at 12 bases. The CDR3 runs to 18 residues. V lost 4 bases, J lost 7 bases, and 11 bases stayed unmatched. Germline V gives CDR1 MNHNS, CDR2 SASEGT. The CDR3 DNA is TGTGCCAGCAGTGCCGGGACAGGGGGCTTCATTAGAAATTCACCCCTCCACTTT. Its translation: CASSAGTGGFIRNSPLHF.

The chain employs TRBV30 and TRBJ1-2; 10 bases align to TRBD1. The ends lost 0 bases at V and 4 bases at J; junction bases unmatched: 5. This CDR3 spans 15 amino acids. The germline V gene encodes CDR1 GTSNPN and CDR2 SVGIG (reference sequence). CDR3 protein: CAWSVRRTGGYGYTF. For the CDR3, the DNA is TGTGCCTGGAGTGTACGTCGGACAGGGGGCTATGGCTACACCTTC.

The V call is TRBV5-5, the J call TRBJ2-7, with 9 bases matching TRBD1. V was clipped by 4 bases and J by 0 bases; unmatched bases: 2. Germline values: CDR1 SGHKS, CDR2 YYEKEE (reference sequence). The CDR3 has 14 amino acids. CDR3 DNA sequence: TGTGCCAGCAGCCGGGACAGGGACTCCTACGAGCAGTACTTC. Amino acids: CASSRDRDSYEQYF. The full variable domain, with the rest looked up from reference TRBV5-5 and TRBJ2-7, is DAGVTQSPTHLIKTRGQQVTLRCSPISGHKSVSWYQQVLGQGPQFIFQYYEKEERGRGNFPDRFSARQFPNYSSELNVNALLLGDSALYLCASSRDRDSYEQYFGPGTRLTVT.

CDR3 protein: CASSPQSGTGEGYTF. CDR3 coding DNA: TGTGCCAGCAGCCCCCAATCCGGGACAGGGGAGGGCTACACCTTC. This sequence joins TRBV7-9 and TRBJ1-2, with 10 bases lining up with TRBD1. The CDR3 runs to 15 residues. Germline CDR1 and CDR2: SEHNR and FQNEAQ (reference sequence). V gave up 5 bases and J gave up 8 bases; unmatched junction bases: 11.

The chain carries TRBV29-1 and TRBJ1-5, with D uncertain. The CDR3 is 13 residues long. Trimming took off 4 bases at V and 0 bases at J, with 7 bases between the two ends. Germline assignment: CDR1 SQVTM and CDR2 ANQGSEA. CDR3 residues: CSVVADSNQPQHF. The CDR3, as DNA: TGCAGCGTTGTGGCGGATAGCAATCAGCCCCAGCATTTT.

The gene calls are TRBV5-6 and TRBJ1-1; D is undetermined. This CDR3 spans 11 amino acids. The germline V and J ends were trimmed by 0 bases and 11 bases, with 8 bases remaining between them. In germline, CDR1 is SGHDT, CDR2 YYEEEE. CDR3 amino acids: CASSLGHRAFF. In DNA, the CDR3 is TGTGCCAGCAGCTTGGGACATCGGGCTTTCTTT.

The rearrangement uses TRBV9 and TRBJ1-1; 8 bases map to TRBD1. Germline CDR1 reads SGDLS; CDR2 reads YYNGEE. This CDR3 region has 14 residues. J was trimmed by 7 bases and V by 3 bases; bases with no gene match: 8. CDR3 sequence (DNA): TGTGCCAGCAGCGCCCAGACAGGGGCCCTTGAAGCTTTCTTT. It specifies CASSAQTGALEAFF.